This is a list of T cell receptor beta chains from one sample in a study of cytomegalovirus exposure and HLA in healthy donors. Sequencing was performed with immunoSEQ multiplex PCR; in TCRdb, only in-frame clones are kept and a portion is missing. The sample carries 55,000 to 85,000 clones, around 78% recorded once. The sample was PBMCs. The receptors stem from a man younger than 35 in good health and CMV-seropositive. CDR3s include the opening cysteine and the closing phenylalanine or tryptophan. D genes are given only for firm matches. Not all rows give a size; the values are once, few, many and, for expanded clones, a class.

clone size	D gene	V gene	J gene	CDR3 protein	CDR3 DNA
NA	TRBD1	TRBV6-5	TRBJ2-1	CASSFSDRNNEQFF	TGTGCCAGCAGCTTTTCGGACAGGAACAATGAGCAGTTCTTC
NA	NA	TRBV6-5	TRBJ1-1	CASSSVNPRGAEAFF	TGTGCCAGCAGCTCCGTGAACCCCCGGGGGGCTGAAGCTTTCTTT
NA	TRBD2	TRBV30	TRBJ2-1	CAWSALGSGSRNEQFF	TGTGCCTGGAGTGCCTTAGGGAGCGGGAGTCGCAATGAGCAGTTCTTC
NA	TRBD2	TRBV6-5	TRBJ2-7	CASTRASGRAYEQYF	TGTGCCAGCACTCGGGCTAGCGGGAGAGCCTACGAGCAGTACTTC
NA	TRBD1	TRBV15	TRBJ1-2	CATSPRQGASGYTF	TGTGCCACCAGCCCACGCCAGGGGGCGAGTGGCTACACCTTC
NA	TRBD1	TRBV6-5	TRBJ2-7	CASRDRSEQYF	TGTGCCAGCAGGGACAGGTCCGAGCAGTACTTC
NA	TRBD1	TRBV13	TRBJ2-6	CASSATGFGANVLTF	TGTGCCAGCAGCGCGACAGGGTTTGGGGCCAACGTCCTGACTTTC
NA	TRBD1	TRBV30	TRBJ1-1	CAWNRGRAEAFF	TGTGCCTGGAACAGGGGTCGGGCTGAAGCTTTCTTT
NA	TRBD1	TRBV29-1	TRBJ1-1	CSAGRTGVANTEAFF	TGCAGCGCCGGTCGGACAGGGGTGGCGAACACTGAAGCTTTCTTT
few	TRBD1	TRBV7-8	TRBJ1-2	CASSLVNSGGGYTF	TGTGCCAGCAGCTTAGTAAACTCAGGGGGCGGCTACACCTTC
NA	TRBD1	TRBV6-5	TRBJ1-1	CASNYRTGKTEAFF	TGTGCCAGCAACTACCGGACAGGAAAGACTGAAGCTTTCTTT
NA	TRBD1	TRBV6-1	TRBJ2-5	CASSEFTGGWETQYF	TGTGCCAGCAGTGAATTTACAGGGGGCTGGGAGACCCAGTACTTC
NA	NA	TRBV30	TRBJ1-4	CAWSVGTGEKLFF	TGTGCCTGGAGTGTAGGAACAGGTGAAAAACTGTTTTTT
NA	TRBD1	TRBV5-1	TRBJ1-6	CASSSRDRGSYNSPLHF	TGCGCCAGCAGCTCCCGGGACAGGGGAAGCTATAATTCACCCCTCCACTTT
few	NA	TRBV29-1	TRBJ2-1	CSVGRGSGNEQFF	TGCAGCGTTGGGAGGGGAAGTGGCAATGAGCAGTTCTTC
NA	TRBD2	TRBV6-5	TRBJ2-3	CASRLGLAGGGTQYF	TGTGCCAGCAGACTCGGACTAGCGGGGGGAGGCACGCAGTATTTT
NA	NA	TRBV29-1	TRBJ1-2	CSVDLGVGGYTF	TGCAGCGTTGATCTCGGGGTTGGCGGCTACACCTTC
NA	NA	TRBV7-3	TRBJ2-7	CASSQGGWDEQYF	TGTGCCAGCAGCCAAGGGGGTTGGGACGAGCAGTACTTC
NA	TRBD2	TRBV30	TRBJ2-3	CAWSIAGGSTDTQYF	TGTGCCTGGAGTATAGCGGGGGGTAGCACAGATACGCAGTATTTT
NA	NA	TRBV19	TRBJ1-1	CASSIGGGTEAFF	TGTGCCAGTAGTATAGGAGGTGGTACTGAAGCTTTCTTT
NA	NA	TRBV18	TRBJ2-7	CASSPRQSTTYEQYF	TGTGCCAGCTCACCACGACAGTCCACAACCTACGAGCAGTACTTC
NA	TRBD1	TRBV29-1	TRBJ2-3	CSVAWDSKTDTQYF	TGCAGCGTTGCCTGGGACAGCAAAACAGATACGCAGTATTTT
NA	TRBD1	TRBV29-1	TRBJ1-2	CSVAGQGYGYTF	TGCAGCGTTGCCGGACAGGGTTATGGCTACACCTTC
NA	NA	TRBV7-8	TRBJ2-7	CASSLERSWGASEQYF	TGTGCCAGCAGCTTAGAAAGGTCCTGGGGAGCGTCCGAGCAGTACTTC
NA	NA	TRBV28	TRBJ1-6	CASSPYTGSERSPLHF	TGTGCCAGCAGTCCCTATACAGGGTCGGAGAGATCACCCCTCCACTTT
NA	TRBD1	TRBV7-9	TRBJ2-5	CASSGTGYQETQYF	TGTGCCAGCAGCGGGACAGGGTATCAAGAGACCCAGTACTTC
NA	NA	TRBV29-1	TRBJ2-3	CSVEGTRTLSDFTDTQYF	TGCAGCGTTGAAGGAACACGGACTTTATCGGATTTCACAGATACGCAGTATTTT
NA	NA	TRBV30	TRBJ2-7	CAWSVQDIRYEQYF	TGTGCCTGGAGTGTACAAGACATCCGGTACGAGCAGTACTTC